A selection of T cell receptor beta chains follows, all from one sample in a study of early T cells in non-severe SARS-CoV-2 infection. TCRdb recomputed calls from the 5' RACE reads with MiXCR, one row per CDR3 protein. The sample lists 95,000 to 110,000 distinct CDR3 sequences, 11% occurring once. Sequencing was carried out using whole blood. The receptors stem from an adult who was a healthcare worker with PCR-confirmed SARS-CoV-2 infection or an uninfected control (not recorded which). Each CDR3 is given with its conserved first and last residue. D genes are given only for firm matches. Size values are once, few and many counts, or a class for expanded clones, and some rows have none.

.	TRBJ2-7	TRBV2	10	.	CASKGYEQYF	TGTGCCAGCAAGGGCTACGAGCAGTACTTC
TRBD2	TRBJ2-1	TRBV5-5	16	.	CASSSFWGLADNEQFF	TGTGCCAGCAGCTCATTTTGGGGACTAGCGGATAATGAGCAGTTCTTC
.	TRBJ2-3	TRBV6-2/TRBV6-3	15	few	CASSYSSEGSDTQYF	TGTGCCAGCAGTTACTCGAGTGAGGGATCAGATACGCAGTATTTT
.	TRBJ1-5	TRBV12-3/TRBV12-4	11	many	CASSSGGPQHF	TGTGCCAGCAGTTCCGGAGGGCCCCAGCATTTT
.	TRBJ2-2	TRBV3-1	13	many	CASSLQGTGELFF	TGTGCCAGCAGCCTACAAGGAACCGGGGAGCTGTTTTTT
.	TRBJ2-5	TRBV11-2	14	.	CASSSWSEQETQYF	TGTGCCAGCAGCTCTTGGTCTGAACAAGAGACCCAGTACTTC
.	TRBJ2-3	TRBV10-1	15	medium-sized	CASSDGSAGTDTQYF	TGCGCCAGCAGTGACGGTAGCGCGGGCACAGATACGCAGTATTTT
.	TRBJ2-1	TRBV18	14	few	CASSPGLIYNEQFF	TGTGCCAGCTCACCAGGACTTATCTACAATGAGCAGTTCTTC
.	TRBJ2-2	TRBV11-2	14	many	CASSLEGGVGELFF	TGTGCCAGCAGCTTAGAAGGCGGAGTTGGGGAGCTGTTTTTT
.	TRBJ1-2	TRBV7-8	16	few	CASSLDKSGGSYGYTF	TGTGCCAGCAGCTTAGACAAGAGCGGGGGCAGCTATGGCTACACCTTC